Listed here is a single T cell receptor beta chain. One junction end does not reproduce the germline sequence, and a read error may be involved. The sample originates from a study of neurological immune-mediated disorders. Germline loops: CDR1 SEHNR, CDR2 FQNEAQ (reference sequence). The CDR3 runs 13 residues. TCRdb reprocessed the 5' RACE reads with MiXCR, giving one entry per CDR3 protein. The sample consists of roughly 60,000 distinct CDR3 sequences, 3.7% of them appearing once. V is TRBV7-9 and J is TRBJ1-1; D gene ambiguous. The specimen sequenced was PBMCs. This receptor was taken from a woman in her fifties or sixties with multiple sclerosis. CDR3 residues: CASGFGLDTEAFF. Here the CDR3 DNA reads TGTGCCAGCGGCTTCGGCCTTGACACTGAAGCTTTCTTT.